This T cell receptor beta chain was sequenced during a study of Ad26.COV2.S vaccination and SARS-CoV-2 variants. Overall study: Donor got 5x10^10 or 1x10^11 viral particles of Ad26.COV2.S.

Overall study findings and caveats: Non-spike TCR breadth did not differ much between vaccine and placebo recipients.

Details on this clone: Its antigen is unidentified.

V lost 4 bases and J lost 5, with 18 bases in between. Germline loops: CDR1 SGHTS, CDR2 YDEGEE. The CDR3 is made up of 15 amino acids. The treatment denotes: some 20 received Ad26.COV2.S at low or high dose, single or two shots; five or six received placebo; per-sample allocation not given. Sampling happened 63 days after the first vaccine or placebo injection. Built on an Ad26 vector, the vaccine expressed Wuhan-strain SARS-CoV-2 spike. TCRdb keeps only in-frame clones here, not all; method: immunoSEQ multiplex PCR. The sample lists some 330,000 clones; roughly 90% were seen once. This sequence joins TRBV5-8 and TRBJ1-2; weak D call: TRBD1 (5 bases). Specimen: peripheral blood, collected in a trial of Ad26.COV2.S vaccine versus placebo. This sequence originates from a person aged 18 to 65 who received the Ad26.COV2.S COVID-19 vaccine or a placebo. The CDR3 loop reads CASSQARRGGYGYTF. The CDR3 region has the DNA TGTGCCAGCAGCCAGGCTCGGAGGGGAGGGTATGGCTACACCTTC. Complete variable domain (other parts from reference TRBV5-8 and TRBJ1-2): EAGVTQSPTHLIKTRGQQATLRCSPISGHTSVYWYQQALGLGLQFLLWYDEGEERNRGNFPPRFSGRQFPNYSSELNVNALELEDSALYLCASSQARRGGYGYTFGSGTRLTVV.